This paragraph reports one TCR beta chain. The germline V gene has CDR1 LGHNA and CDR2 YNFKEQ. The CDR3 totals 18 residues. V dropped 5 bases and J dropped 0; count of bases not matched to a gene: 6. This sample was taken from a study of blood T cell repertoires in COVID-19. Participant-given clinical history determined each cohort assignment. TCRdb's copy holds only in-frame clones and misses some; the assay was immunoSEQ multiplex PCR. This table has around 200,000 clones, around 81% appearing once. Sequences were obtained from PBMCs or T cells enriched from blood (not recorded which). The TCR originated in a woman in her 40s with acute COVID-19. This chain uses TRBV4-2 with TRBJ1-6; 11 nucleotides align to TRBD1. The CDR3, as DNA: TGTGCCAGCAGCGAAGGACAGGGGGCAAGCTCCTATAATTCACCCCTCCACTTT. Protein: CASSEGQGASSYNSPLHF.